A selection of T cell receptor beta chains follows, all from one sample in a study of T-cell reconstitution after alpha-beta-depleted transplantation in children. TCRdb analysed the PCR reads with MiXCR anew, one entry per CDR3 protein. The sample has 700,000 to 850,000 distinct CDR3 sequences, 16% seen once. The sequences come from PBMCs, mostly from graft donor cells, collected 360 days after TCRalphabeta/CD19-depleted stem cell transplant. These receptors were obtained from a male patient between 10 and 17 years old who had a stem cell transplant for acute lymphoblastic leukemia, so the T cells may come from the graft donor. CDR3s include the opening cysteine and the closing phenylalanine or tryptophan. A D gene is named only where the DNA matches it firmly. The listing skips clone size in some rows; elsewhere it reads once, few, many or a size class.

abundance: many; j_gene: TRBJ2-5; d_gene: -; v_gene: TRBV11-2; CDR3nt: TGTGCCAGCAGCTTAGCTTGGGACTGGCACCAAGAGACCCAGTACTTC; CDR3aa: CASSLAWDWHQETQYF
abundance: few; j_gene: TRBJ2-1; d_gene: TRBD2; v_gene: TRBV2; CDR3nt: TGTGCCAGCCTTCTCCTGGGACTATCCTCCTACAATGAGCAGTTCTTC; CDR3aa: CASLLLGLSSYNEQFF
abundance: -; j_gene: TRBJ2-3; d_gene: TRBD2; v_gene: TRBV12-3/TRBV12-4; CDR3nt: TGTGCCAGCAGTCGCCCGGGACTAGCGGGAGCCAGAGATACGCAGTATTTT; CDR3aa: CASSRPGLAGARDTQYF
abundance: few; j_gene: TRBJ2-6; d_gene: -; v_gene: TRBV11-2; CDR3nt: TGTGCCAGCAGCCCAAGAATCGGGGGCTCTGGGGCCAACGTCCTGACTTTC; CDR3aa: CASSPRIGGSGANVLTF
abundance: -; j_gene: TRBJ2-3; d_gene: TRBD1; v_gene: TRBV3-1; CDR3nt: TGTGCCAGCAGCCAACGGACAGGCCTGGTCTCGCGAACTTACACAGATACGCAGTATTTT; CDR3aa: CASSQRTGLVSRTYTDTQYF
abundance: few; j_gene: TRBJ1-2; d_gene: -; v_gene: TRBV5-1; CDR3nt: TGCGCCAGCAGCTTGGCCGCAGAAAACTATGGCTACACCTTC; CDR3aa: CASSLAAENYGYTF
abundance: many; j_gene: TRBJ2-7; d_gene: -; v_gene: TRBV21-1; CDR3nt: TGTGCCAGCAGCAAAGATTCGACAGGGGAAGACGGCGAGCAGTACTTC; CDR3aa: CASSKDSTGEDGEQYF
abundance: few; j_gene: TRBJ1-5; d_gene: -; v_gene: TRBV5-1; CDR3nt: TGCGCCAGCAGCTTTACAGGGTTAAATCAGCCCCAGCATTTT; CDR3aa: CASSFTGLNQPQHF
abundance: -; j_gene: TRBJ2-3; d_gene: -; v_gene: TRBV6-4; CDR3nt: TGTGCCAGCAGTGACTCGGAAGGGACGTGGAGCACAGATACGCAGTATTTT; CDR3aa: CASSDSEGTWSTDTQYF
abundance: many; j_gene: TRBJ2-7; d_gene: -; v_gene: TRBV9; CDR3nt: TGTGCCAGCAGCCCCAGGGACCGCCGCTACGAGCAGTACTTC; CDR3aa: CASSPRDRRYEQYF
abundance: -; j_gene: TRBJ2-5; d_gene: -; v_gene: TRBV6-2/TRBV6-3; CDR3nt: TGTGCCAGCAGTTACGTGGGACGGGAGACCCAGTACTTC; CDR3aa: CASSYVGRETQYF
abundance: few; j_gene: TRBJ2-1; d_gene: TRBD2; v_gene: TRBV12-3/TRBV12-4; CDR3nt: TGTGCCAGCAGTCCGATAGCGGGAGCCCCTTACAATGAGCAGTTCTTC; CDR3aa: CASSPIAGAPYNEQFF
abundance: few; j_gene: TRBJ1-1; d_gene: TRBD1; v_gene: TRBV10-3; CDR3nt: TGTGCCATCAAGTTTGGGACAGTGAACACTGAAGCTTTCTTT; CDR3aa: CAIKFGTVNTEAFF
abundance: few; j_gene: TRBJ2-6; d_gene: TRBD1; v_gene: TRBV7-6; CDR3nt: TGTGCCAGCAGCTTAGCGTGGAGGGACAGGGCTGGGGCCAACGTCCTGACTTTC; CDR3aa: CASSLAWRDRAGANVLTF
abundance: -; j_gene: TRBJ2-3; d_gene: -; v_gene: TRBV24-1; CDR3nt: TGTGCCACCCGGGGTTCCGATACGCAGTATTTT; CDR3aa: CATRGSDTQYF
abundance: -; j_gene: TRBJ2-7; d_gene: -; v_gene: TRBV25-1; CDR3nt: TGTGCCAGCAGTGAATTTGTCGCCGGGACTGCAAACTATCGCGAGCAGTACTTC; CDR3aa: CASSEFVAGTANYREQYF
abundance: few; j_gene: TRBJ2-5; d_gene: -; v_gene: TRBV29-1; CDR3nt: TGCAGCATCCCGACAAGGTTTCAAGAGACCCAGTACTTC; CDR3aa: CSIPTRFQETQYF
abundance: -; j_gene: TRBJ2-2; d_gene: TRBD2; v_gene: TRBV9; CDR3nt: TGTGCCAGCAGCGCGGGGGGAGGGTTGGGGGAGCTGTTTTTT; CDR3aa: CASSAGGGLGELFF
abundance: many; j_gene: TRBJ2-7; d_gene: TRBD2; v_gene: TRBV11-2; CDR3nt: TGTGCCAGCAGCTTAGGGAACCAGCGGGGTTGGTACGAGCAGTACTTC; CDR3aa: CASSLGNQRGWYEQYF
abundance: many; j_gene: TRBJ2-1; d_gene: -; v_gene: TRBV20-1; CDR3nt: TGCAGTGCTAGAGGCCTACTAGGACGGTCCTACAATGAGCAGTTCTTC; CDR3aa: CSARGLLGRSYNEQFF
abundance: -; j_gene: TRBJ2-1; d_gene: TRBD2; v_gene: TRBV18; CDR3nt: TGTGCCAGCTCACCGGCCGGGGGAATGGCGGGAGATGATGAGCAGTTCTTC; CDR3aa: CASSPAGGMAGDDEQFF
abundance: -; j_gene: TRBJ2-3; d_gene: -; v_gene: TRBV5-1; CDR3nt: TGCGCCAGCAGCTTGAGGCTGGACACAGATACGCAGTATTTT; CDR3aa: CASSLRLDTDTQYF
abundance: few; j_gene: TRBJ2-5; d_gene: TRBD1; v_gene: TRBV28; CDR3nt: TGTGCCAGCAGTTTCCGGGACAGGGGGTACCAAGAGACCCAGTACTTC; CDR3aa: CASSFRDRGYQETQYF
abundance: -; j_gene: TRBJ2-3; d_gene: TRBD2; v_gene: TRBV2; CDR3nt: TGTGCCAGCGGTAAGAAGGGAGCGGGAGAGATCTTCACAGATACGCAGTATTTT; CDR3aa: CASGKKGAGEIFTDTQYF
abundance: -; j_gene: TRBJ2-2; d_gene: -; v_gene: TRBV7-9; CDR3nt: TGTGCCAGCACCGAGGCTTTGAACACCGGGGAGCTGTTTTTT; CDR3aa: CASTEALNTGELFF
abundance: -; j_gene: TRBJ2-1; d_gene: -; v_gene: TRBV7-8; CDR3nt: TGTGCCAGCAGCCAAGGAGGGGGCGGCTACAATGAGCAGTTCTTC; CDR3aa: CASSQGGGGYNEQFF
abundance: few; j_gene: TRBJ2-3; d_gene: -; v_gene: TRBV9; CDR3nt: TGTGCCAGCAGCTCCCCGCGGGGTACCCTAGGAGATACGCAGTATTTT; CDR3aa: CASSSPRGTLGDTQYF
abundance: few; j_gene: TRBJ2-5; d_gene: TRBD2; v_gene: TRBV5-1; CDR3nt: TGCGCCAGCAGCTTGCCGGGTAGCGGGATTCTACAAGAGACCCAGTACTTC; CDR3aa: CASSLPGSGILQETQYF
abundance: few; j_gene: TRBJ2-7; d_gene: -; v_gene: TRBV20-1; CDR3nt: TGCAGTGCTAGAGATAATAGAGCGAGTTCTGGACGGGGGCAGTACTTC; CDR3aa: CSARDNRASSGRGQYF
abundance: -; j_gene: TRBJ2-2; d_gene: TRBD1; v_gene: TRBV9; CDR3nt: TGTGCCAGCCGACAGGGCCCGAACACCGGGGAGCTGTTTTTT; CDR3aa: CASRQGPNTGELFF
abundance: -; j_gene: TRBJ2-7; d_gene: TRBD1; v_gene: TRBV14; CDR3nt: TGTGCCAGCAGCCATACCGGGACAGTGAACTCCTACGAGCAGTACTTC; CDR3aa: CASSHTGTVNSYEQYF
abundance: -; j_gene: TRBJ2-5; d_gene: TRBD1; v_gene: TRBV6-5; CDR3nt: TGTGCCAGCAGTTACCGGGACAGGACACAATGGAGGGAGACCCAGTACTTC; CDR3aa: CASSYRDRTQWRETQYF
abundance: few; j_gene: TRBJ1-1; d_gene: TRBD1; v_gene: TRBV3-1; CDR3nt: TGTGCCAGCAGCCAAGCGTTCCGGGACAGGGGGGCTGAAGCTTTCTTT; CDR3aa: CASSQAFRDRGAEAFF
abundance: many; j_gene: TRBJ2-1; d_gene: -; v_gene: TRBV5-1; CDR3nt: TGCGCCAGCAATCTGATACCAGGGTCCTACAATGAGCAGTTCTTC; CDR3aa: CASNLIPGSYNEQFF
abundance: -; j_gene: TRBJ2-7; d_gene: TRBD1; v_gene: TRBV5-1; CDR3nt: TGCGCCAGCAGCCGACAGGGGAGAAACTACGAGCAGTACTTC; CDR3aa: CASSRQGRNYEQYF
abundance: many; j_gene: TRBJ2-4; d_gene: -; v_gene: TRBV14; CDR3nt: TGTGCCAGCAGCCATATGAATCAAAACATTCAGTACTTC; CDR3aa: CASSHMNQNIQYF
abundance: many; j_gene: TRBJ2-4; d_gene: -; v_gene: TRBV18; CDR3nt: TGTGCCAGCTCACCACTCCCGAGACTAGTCGAAAACATTCAGTACTTC; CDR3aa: CASSPLPRLVENIQYF
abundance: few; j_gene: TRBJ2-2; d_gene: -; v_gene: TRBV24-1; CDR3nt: TGTGCCACCAGTGATGTTGACAGGAGCACCGGGGAGCTGTTTTTT; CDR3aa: CATSDVDRSTGELFF
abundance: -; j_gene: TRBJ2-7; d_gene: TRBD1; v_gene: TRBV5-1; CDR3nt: TGCGCCAGCAGCTTGGCTCGACAGGGGTACGAGCAGTACTTC; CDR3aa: CASSLARQGYEQYF
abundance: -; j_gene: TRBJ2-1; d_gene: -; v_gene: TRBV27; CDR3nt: TGTGCCAGCAGTTTAAACTCAGGAGTTATGGCCTACAATGAGCAGTTCTTC; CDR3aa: CASSLNSGVMAYNEQFF
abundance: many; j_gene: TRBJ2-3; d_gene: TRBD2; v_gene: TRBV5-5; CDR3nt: TGTGCCAGCAGCTTAAGACTAGCCTTTACGCAGTATTTT; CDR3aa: CASSLRLAFTQYF
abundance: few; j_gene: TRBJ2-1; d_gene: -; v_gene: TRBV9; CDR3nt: TGTGCCAGCAGCGGTAGCGACTACAATGAGCAGTTCTTC; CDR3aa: CASSGSDYNEQFF
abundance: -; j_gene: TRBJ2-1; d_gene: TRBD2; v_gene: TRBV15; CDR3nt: TGTGCCACGCGGCGGGAGGGCCCCTACAATGAGCAGTTCTTC; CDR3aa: CATRREGPYNEQFF
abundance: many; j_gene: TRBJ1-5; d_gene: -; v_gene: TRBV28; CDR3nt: TGTGCCAGCAGTTTGTGGGGCAGGGTCAATCAGCCCCAGCATTTT; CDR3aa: CASSLWGRVNQPQHF
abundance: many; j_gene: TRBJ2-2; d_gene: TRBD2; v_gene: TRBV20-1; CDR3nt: TGCAGTGCTCCTCATCTAGCGGGAGGGACCGGGGAGCTGTTTTTT; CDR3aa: CSAPHLAGGTGELFF
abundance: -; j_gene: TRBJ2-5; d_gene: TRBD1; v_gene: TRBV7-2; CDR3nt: TGTGCCAGCAGCTTCGGACAGGGGGCTTGGGAGACCCAGTACTTC; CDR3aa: CASSFGQGAWETQYF
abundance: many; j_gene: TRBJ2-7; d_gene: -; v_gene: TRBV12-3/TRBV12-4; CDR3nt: TGTGCCAGCAGCTTAATCTCCTACGAGCAGTACTTC; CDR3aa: CASSLISYEQYF
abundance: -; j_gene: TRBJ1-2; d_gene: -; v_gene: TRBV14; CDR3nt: TGTGCCAGCAGCCAAGAAGGCTACGGTAACTATGGCTACACCTTC; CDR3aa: CASSQEGYGNYGYTF
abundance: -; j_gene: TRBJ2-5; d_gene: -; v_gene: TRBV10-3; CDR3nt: TGTGCCATCAGTGAGTTAACAGGGTACAACCAAGAGACCCAGTACTTC; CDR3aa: CAISELTGYNQETQYF
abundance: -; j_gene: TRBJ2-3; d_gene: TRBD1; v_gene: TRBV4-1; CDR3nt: TGCGCCAGCAGCCACCTCAGGGGGACCCGCACAGATACGCAGTATTTT; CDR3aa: CASSHLRGTRTDTQYF